This T cell receptor beta chain derives from a study of monozygotic twins with inflammatory bowel disease. The template-switching step introduced UMIs that carried a 6-nucleotide sample barcode. TCRalpha along with TCRbeta cDNA was subjected to two nested PCRs lasting approximately 17 and 9 cycles. TCRdb reprocessed the 5' RACE reads and stores each CDR3 protein as one record, lacking DNA. This listing includes about 380,000 distinct CDR3 sequences. This CDR3 is built from 12 residues. Germline CDR1 is DFQATT and CDR2 is SNEGSKA (reference sequence). This chain joins TRBV20-1 and TRBJ1-6. The sample comprised blood. The source of this sequence is a human donor with ulcerative colitis or Crohn's disease, or a healthy co-twin of an affected twin (not recorded which). This CDR3 is CSAREGLSPLHF.